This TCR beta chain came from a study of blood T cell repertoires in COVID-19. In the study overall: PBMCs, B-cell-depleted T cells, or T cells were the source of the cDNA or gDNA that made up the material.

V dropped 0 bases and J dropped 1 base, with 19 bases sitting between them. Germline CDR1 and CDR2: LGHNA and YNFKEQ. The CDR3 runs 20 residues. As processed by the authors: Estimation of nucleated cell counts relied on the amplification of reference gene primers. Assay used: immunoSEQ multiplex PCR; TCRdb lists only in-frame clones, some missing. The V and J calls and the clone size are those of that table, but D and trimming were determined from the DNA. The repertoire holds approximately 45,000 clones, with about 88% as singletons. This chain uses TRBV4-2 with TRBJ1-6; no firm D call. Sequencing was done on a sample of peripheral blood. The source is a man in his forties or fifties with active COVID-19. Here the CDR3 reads CASSQDLHHPLESYNSPLHF. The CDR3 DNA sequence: TGTGCCAGCAGCCAAGACCTACACCACCCTTTGGAGTCCTATAATTCACCCCTCCACTTT.